A single sample gave rise to the 10 T cell receptor beta chains below, sequenced in a study of blood T cell repertoires in COVID-19. Sequenced by immunoSEQ multiplex PCR; TCRdb stores in-frame clones only, minus some. Found here are over 150,000 clones, approximately 88% of them singletons; the top ten hold about 9.4%. Material: PBMCs or T cells enriched from blood (not recorded which). These receptors were obtained from a woman aged 18-29 years who had recovered from COVID-19.

V gene TRBV6-4 combines with J gene TRBJ1-2; tentatively, D is TRBD1 (5 bases). The CDR3 extends over 17 amino acids. Germline loops: CDR1 MRHNA, CDR2 SNTAGT. V was cut by 3 bases and J by 0 bases, with 17 bases left in between. In DNA, the CDR3 is TGTGCCAGCAGTGAGGGTCGTGAGACAGACCCTAACTATGGCTACACCTTC. This encodes CASSEGRETDPNYGYTF.

The chain joins TRBV30 to TRBJ2-1; D is perhaps TRBD1 (6 bases). V lost 0 bases and J lost 7, with 10 bases in between. In germline, CDR1 is GTSNPN, CDR2 SVGIG (reference sequence). CDR3 length equals 13 residues. CDR3 sequence: CAWSVTTGNEQFF. The CDR3 DNA reads TGTGCCTGGAGTGTAACTACAGGGAATGAGCAGTTCTTC. Full variable domain (rest looked up from reference TRBV30 and TRBJ2-1): SQTIHQWPATLVQPVGSPLSLECTVEGTSNPNLYWYRQAAGRGLQLLFYSVGIGQISSEVPQNLSASRPQDRQFILSSKKLLLSDSGFYLCAWSVTTGNEQFFGPGTRLTVL.

The chain combines TRBV29-1 with TRBJ1-2, with D possibly matching TRBD1 (6 bases). The CDR3 loop spans 14 amino acids. Trimming cost V 0 bases and J 3 bases, with 11 bases left between them. Germline CDR1 reads SQVTM; CDR2 reads ANQGSEA. The chain's CDR3 is CSVEDPAGDYGYTF. DNA for the CDR3: TGCAGCGTTGAAGATCCCGCAGGGGACTATGGCTACACCTTC. Complete variable domain (other parts from reference TRBV29-1 and TRBJ1-2): SAVISQKPSRDICQRGTSLTIQCQVDSQVTMMFWYRQQPGQSLTLIATANQGSEATYESGFVIDKFPISRPNLTFSTLTVSNMSPEDSSIYLCSVEDPAGDYGYTFGSGTRLTVV.

The chain carries TRBV19 and TRBJ2-2; 11 bases align to TRBD1. Germline V gene data show CDR1 as LNHDA and CDR2 as SQIVND (reference sequence). The CDR3 extends over 16 amino acids. V lost 5 bases, J lost 7 bases, and 9 bases stayed unmatched. In DNA form, the CDR3 reads TGTGCCAGTAGTGCCGGGACAGGGGGTCGTCACGGGGAGCTGTTTTTT. Protein product: CASSAGTGGRHGELFF.

The gene calls are TRBV28 and TRBJ1-6; D is possibly TRBD1 (6 bases). There are 15 residues in the CDR3. Per germline, CDR1 MDHEN and CDR2 SYDVKM. Trimming stripped 5 bases from V and 6 bases from J, with 14 bases between. The CDR3 loop reads CASSIRTAFNSPLHF. Here the CDR3 DNA reads TGTGCCAGCAGTATAAGGACAGCATTTAATTCACCCCTCCACTTT.

The DNA of the CDR3 is TGTGCCAGCTCACCACCTGCTAGTCCAGATACGCAGTATTTT. Translated: CASSPPASPDTQYF. The genes are TRBV18 and TRBJ2-3, with no clear D. V gave up 0 bases and J gave up 4 bases, with 8 bases separating them. The CDR3 loop spans 14 amino acids. In germline, CDR1 is KGHSH, CDR2 LQKENI.

The CDR3 is CASSPTRGPLHF. The CDR3 region has the DNA TGTGCCAGCTCACCTACAAGGGGGCCCCTCCACTTT. This chain joins TRBV18 and TRBJ1-6; D is perhaps TRBD1 (6 bases). Trimming stripped 3 bases from V and 13 bases from J, with 10 bases between. The CDR3 contains 12 residues. Germline-derived CDR1 and CDR2 are KGHSH and LQKENI.

V gene TRBV28 combines with J gene TRBJ2-1; D not certain. This CDR3 has 13 residues. Germline CDR1 MDHEN, CDR2 SYDVKM. V was pared by 2 bases and J by 6 bases, with 8 bases between. DNA for the CDR3: TGTGCCAGCAGTTTACTTGACACCAATGAGCAGTTCTTC. It is translated as CASSLLDTNEQFF.

The chain couples TRBV5-4 to TRBJ2-7; TRBD1 agrees at 9 bases. The length of the CDR3 is 14 residues. J lost 3 bases, V lost 3 bases, and 4 bases had no gene match. CDR1 and CDR2 (germline): SGHNT, YYREEE (reference sequence). The CDR3: CASSSGTGNYEQYF. The DNA of the CDR3 is TGTGCCAGCAGCTCCGGGACAGGGAACTACGAGCAGTACTTC.

This chain connects TRBV30 to TRBJ2-7; 8 positions match TRBD2. The V gene's germline CDR1 is GTSNPN and CDR2 SVGIG (reference sequence). After removal of 3 bases from V and 2 bases from J, the junction contained 3 bases not matched to a gene. CDR3 length equals 13 residues. CDR3 DNA: TGTGCCTGGAGGGCGACTAGCGCCTACGAGCAGTACTTC. It specifies CAWRATSAYEQYF.